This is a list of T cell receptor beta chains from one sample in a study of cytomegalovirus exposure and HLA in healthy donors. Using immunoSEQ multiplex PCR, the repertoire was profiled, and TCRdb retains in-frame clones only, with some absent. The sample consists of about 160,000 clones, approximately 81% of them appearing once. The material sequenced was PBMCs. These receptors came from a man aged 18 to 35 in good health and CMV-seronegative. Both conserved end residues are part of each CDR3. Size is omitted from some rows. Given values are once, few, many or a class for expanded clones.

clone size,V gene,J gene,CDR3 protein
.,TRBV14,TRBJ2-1,CASSQEVIGYNEQFF
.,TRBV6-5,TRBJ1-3,CASSRTAGNTIYF
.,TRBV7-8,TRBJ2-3,CASSFAGGPSTDTQYF
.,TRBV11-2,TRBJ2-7,CASSTMAGDYEQYF
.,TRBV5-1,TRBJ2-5,CASTGSGGALETQYF
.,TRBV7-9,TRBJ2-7,CASSVPGQGVIPYEQYF
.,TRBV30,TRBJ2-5,CAWSLASGGQETQYF
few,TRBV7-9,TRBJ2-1,CSSSLGRLAGVLTYNEQFF
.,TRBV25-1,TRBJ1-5,CASGQGSNQPQHF
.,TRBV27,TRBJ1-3,CASSLPGTGLRNTIYF
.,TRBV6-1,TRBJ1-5,CATRTFYSNQPQHF
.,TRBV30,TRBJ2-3,CAWSPQWRADTQYF
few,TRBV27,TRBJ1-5,CASRGTDSNQPQHF
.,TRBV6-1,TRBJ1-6,CASSQSVTYNSPLHF
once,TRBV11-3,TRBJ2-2,CASSPRLAAGELFF
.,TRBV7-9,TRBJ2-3,CASSSQSGPDTQYF
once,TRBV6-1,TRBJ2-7,CASSEWRNEQYF
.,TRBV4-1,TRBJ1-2,CASSHLGTLEGDGYTF
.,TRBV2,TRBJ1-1,CASSGLAGGSEAFF
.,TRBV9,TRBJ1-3,CASSVGQAGGNTIYF
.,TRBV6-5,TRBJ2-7,CASSYETASYEQYF
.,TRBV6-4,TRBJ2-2,CASSDGGAGELFF